In its sample, the clone carrying this T cell receptor beta chain was seen a few times. The sample belongs to a study of T cells after yellow fever vaccination. This CDR3 is built from 16 residues. V dropped 1 base and J dropped 0 bases, with 11 bases sitting between them. The germline CDR1 and CDR2 sequences are SGHRS and YFSETQ. By 5'RACE template switching, TCR cDNA was produced, with a universal primer site and UMIs added in the process. TCRdb fed the 5' RACE reads into MiXCR, producing one record per CDR3 protein. The profile shows about 85,000 distinct CDR3 sequences, approximately 12% of them singletons. General study results and limits: Bulk-population clonotypes that are abundant could appear as contaminants in FACS-sorted repertoires. Only a small proportion of the clonotypes turned up in both the CD4 and the CD8 compartments, likely arising from convergent recombination. Weaker in magnitude, the secondary response showed a faster peak on day 5 versus 15.

V is TRBV5-1 and J is TRBJ2-1; D remains ambiguous. This sequence was found in a man aged 18 to 35 who received the YFV17D yellow fever vaccine. Here the sequenced sample was CD8+ T cells not binding an NS4B(214-222) dextramer, sorted from PBMCs, taken roughly 20 days after the first yellow fever vaccination. The CDR3 loop reads CASSLSPASSYNEQFF. CDR3 in DNA: TGCGCCAGCAGCTTGTCGCCGGCAAGCTCCTACAATGAGCAGTTCTTC.